These 18 T cell receptor beta chains were sequenced from one sample in a study of response to subunit inactivated influenza vaccine. TCRdb re-called the RT-PCR reads through MiXCR, storing one row per CDR3 protein. This table has about 530,000 distinct CDR3 sequences, 10% to 15% appearing once. The sequencing used PBMCs from blood, collected roughly 6 weeks after vaccination. The source of these receptors is a man aged 45-65 years who received an inactivated influenza vaccine.

This clonotype came up many times. The gene calls are TRBV15 and TRBJ2-1; the match to TRBD2 covers 7 bases. In germline, CDR1 is LNHNV, CDR2 YYDKDF (reference sequence). This CDR3 spans 13 amino acids. The J segment lost 4 bases and the V segment lost 5 bases, leaving 2 bases of the junction unmatched. The CDR3: CATSSGGYNEQFF. DNA for the CDR3: TGTGCCACCAGCTCGGGGGGTTACAATGAGCAGTTCTTC. Full variable domain (missing parts from reference TRBV15 and TRBJ2-1): DAMVIQNPRYQVTQFGKPVTLSCSQTLNHNVMYWYQQKSSQAPKLLFHYYDKDFNNEADTPDNFQSRRPNTSFCFLDIRSPGLGDTAMYLCATSSGGYNEQFFGPGTRLTVL.

There are many counts of this clonotype. The chain has TRBV7-6 and TRBJ2-1; perhaps TRBD1 as D (5 bases). Germline CDR1 reads SGHVS; CDR2 reads FNYEAQ. This CDR3 spans 15 amino acids. Between the trimmed V and J ends, which lost 10 bases and 0 bases, there was a span of 16 bases. CDR3 nucleotides: TGTGCCACCGATCGATCGGACATCTCCTACAATGAGCAGTTCTTC. Amino acids: CATDRSDISYNEQFF.

This clonotype was observed at least ten times. The chain recombines TRBV29-1 with TRBJ2-7, with 7 bases aligning to TRBD1. Germline-derived CDR1 and CDR2 are SQVTM and ANQGSEA. The CDR3 is 14 amino acids. Trimming took 3 bases from V and 4 from J; bases not matched to a gene: 9. CDR3 DNA sequence: TGCAGCGTTGAGATGAGGGGGCGCGTTTACGAGCAGTACTTC. Residues: CSVEMRGRVYEQYF.

In this sample, this clonotype turned up a few times. In DNA form, the CDR3 reads TGCAGTGTTAGGGCTGACAAGAGCTCCTACGAGCAGTACTTC. It encodes CSVRADKSSYEQYF. The chain employs TRBV20-1 and TRBJ2-7; D unresolved. The germline gives CDR1 DFQATT, CDR2 SNEGSKA (reference sequence). The CDR3 runs 14 residues. The V end lost 7 bases, the J end lost 0 bases, and 16 bases lay between the germline ends.

This clonotype came up a few times. The V gene is TRBV20-1, the J gene TRBJ2-3; 9 bases fit TRBD2. The CDR3 is 15 amino acids. Germline loops: CDR1 DFQATT, CDR2 SNEGSKA (reference sequence). Trimming cost V 0 bases and J 4 bases; bases outside gene matches: 5. CDR3 protein: CSAREGTSSSDTQYF. In DNA, the CDR3 is TGCAGTGCTAGAGAGGGGACTAGCTCGTCAGATACGCAGTATTTT.

The chain uses TRBV10-3 and TRBJ1-1, with a weak D call TRBD1 (5 bases). This CDR3 is built from 18 residues. Trimming took 6 bases from V and 0 from J, leaving 23 bases between them. Germline V CDR1 and CDR2: ENHRY, SYGVKD. Written as DNA, the CDR3 is TGTGCCATCAGCCCCGGGCTCTCCTGGGGCCTAATGAACACTGAAGCTTTCTTT. Residues: CAISPGLSWGLMNTEAFF.

This clonotype was observed at least ten times. The rearrangement uses TRBV10-3 and TRBJ1-2; 7 bases match TRBD1. Germline CDR1 ENHRY, CDR2 SYGVKD. The J segment lost 7 bases and the V segment lost 6 bases, leaving 8 bases of the junction unmatched. The CDR3 has 13 residues. The CDR3 region is CAISPQGKAGYTF. The CDR3 DNA reads as TGTGCCATCAGCCCACAGGGGAAGGCTGGCTACACCTTC.

V and J are TRBV5-1 and TRBJ2-2, with D tentatively TRBD2 (6 bases). From germline, CDR1 is SGHRS and CDR2 YFSETQ. Trimming shortened V by 3 bases and J by 6 bases, and 18 bases separated the two germline ends. This CDR3 spans 16 amino acids. CDR3 sequence: CASSSWGEISPGELFF. CDR3 DNA sequence: TGCGCCAGCAGCTCGTGGGGGGAGATAAGCCCCGGGGAGCTGTTTTTT.

The V and J genes are TRBV12-3 or TRBV12-4 and TRBJ2-7; a possible D gene is TRBD1 (6 bases). This CDR3 is 13 amino acids long. V dropped 0 bases and J dropped 7 bases, with 10 bases sitting between them. Here the CDR3 DNA reads TGTGCCAGCAGTTTAGCGGGGGCCTGGGAGCAGTACTTC. Translated: CASSLAGAWEQYF.

The rearrangement joins TRBV5-1 to TRBJ2-5, with a tentative D call TRBD2 (5 bases). This CDR3 region has 16 residues. The germline V gene encodes CDR1 SGHRS and CDR2 YFSETQ. The ends were cut back, 0 bases at V and 1 base at J, with 13 bases in the middle. The CDR3 nucleotides are TGCGCCAGCAGCTTGGGGCGGCTAGCCCCCCAAGAGACCCAGTACTTC. It translates to CASSLGRLAPQETQYF.

The rearrangement joins TRBV12-3 or TRBV12-4 to TRBJ2-5; D not certain. Trimming left V 1 base short and J 9 bases short, with 18 bases between. There are 15 residues in the CDR3. CDR3 region: CASSLGTYGMMAQYF. DNA for the CDR3: TGTGCCAGCAGTTTAGGTACCTATGGGATGATGGCCCAGTACTTC.

This clonotype was seen at least ten times. This sequence joins TRBV20-1 and TRBJ2-3; possible D gene TRBD1, 6 bases. CDR3 size: 13 residues. The V end was cut by 4 bases, the J end by 2 bases, with 10 bases between. Germline CDR1 DFQATT, CDR2 SNEGSKA (reference sequence). CDR3 residues: CSATGQSTDTQYF. In DNA form, the CDR3 reads TGCAGTGCTACCGGACAGTCCACAGATACGCAGTATTTT.

The CDR3 sequence: CSARDPGSGANVLTF. DNA for the CDR3: TGCAGTGCTAGAGATCCAGGGAGTGGGGCCAACGTCCTGACTTTC. The V call is TRBV20-1, the J call TRBJ2-6; possibly TRBD1 or TRBD2 for D (5 bases each). This CDR3 region has 15 residues. In germline, CDR1 is DFQATT, CDR2 SNEGSKA (reference sequence). With 0 bases removed from V and 3 bases from J, the gap between germline ends came to 9 bases.

This clonotype was observed a few times. The rearrangement joins TRBV2 to TRBJ1-1, with D possibly TRBD1 on 6 matching bases. Trimming shortened V by 6 bases and J by 0 bases, and 11 bases separated the two germline ends. The CDR3 extends over 14 amino acids. Per germline, CDR1 SNHLY and CDR2 FYNNEI. CDR3: CASSRTGMNTEAFF. The CDR3, as DNA: TGTGCCAGCAGCAGAACAGGGATGAACACTGAAGCTTTCTTT.

This clonotype has more than one count but fewer than ten. The rearrangement links TRBV20-1 to TRBJ1-1; no clear D gene. The CDR3 sequence is 13 residues long. Trimming removed 1 base at V and 1 base at J, with 7 bases between. Germline V gene lookup returns CDR1 DFQATT and CDR2 SNEGSKA (reference sequence). CDR3 region: CSARGRSNTEAFF. The CDR3, as DNA: TGCAGTGCTAGAGGACGCTCGAACACTGAAGCTTTCTTT.

The table lists this clonotype with many counts. J is TRBJ2-7 and V is TRBV12-3 or TRBV12-4, with 11 positions matching TRBD1. The V gene end was trimmed by 4 bases and the J gene end by 2 bases; junction bases not matched to a gene: 4. There are 15 residues in the CDR3. CDR3 residues: CASSYPGQGAYEQYF. DNA of the CDR3: TGTGCCAGCAGTTACCCGGGACAGGGGGCCTACGAGCAGTACTTC.

This clonotype turned up a few times. The chain couples TRBV4-2 to TRBJ2-3; no clear D. Germline assignment: CDR1 LGHNA and CDR2 YNFKEQ. Deletions cut 5 bases from V and 4 bases from J, with 10 bases between. The CDR3 runs to 13 residues. The CDR3 DNA sequence: TGTGCCAGCAGCTCAGAGATCTCAGATACGCAGTATTTT. Protein product: CASSSEISDTQYF.

Many counts were recorded for this clonotype. The V gene is TRBV6-2 or TRBV6-3, the J gene TRBJ2-7; D gene unclear. The CDR3 has 15 residues. Germline CDR1 is MNHEY and CDR2 is SVGEGT. The ends were cut back, 0 bases at V and 2 bases at J, with 11 bases in the middle. CDR3: CASSYSLIMPYEQYF. In DNA form, the CDR3 reads TGTGCCAGCAGTTACTCGTTGATTATGCCCTACGAGCAGTACTTC.